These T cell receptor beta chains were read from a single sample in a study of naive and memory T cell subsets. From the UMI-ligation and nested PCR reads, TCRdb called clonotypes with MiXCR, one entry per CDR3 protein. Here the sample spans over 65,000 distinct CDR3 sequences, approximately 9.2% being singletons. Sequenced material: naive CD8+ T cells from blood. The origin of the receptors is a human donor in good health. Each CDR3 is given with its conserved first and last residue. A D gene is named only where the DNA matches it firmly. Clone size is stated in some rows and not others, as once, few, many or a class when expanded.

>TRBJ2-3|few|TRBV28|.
TGTGCCAGCAGTTTGGGTCCCGGGGATACGCAGTATTTT
CASSLGPGDTQYF
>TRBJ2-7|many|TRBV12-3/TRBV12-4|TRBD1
TGTGCCAGCAGGACGGGACAGCTTGGGGAGCAGTACTTC
CASRTGQLGEQYF
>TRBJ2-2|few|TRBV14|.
TGTGCCAGCAGCCCCTGGGGCACCGGGGAGCTGTTTTTT
CASSPWGTGELFF
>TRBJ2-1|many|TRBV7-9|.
TGTGCCAGCAGCTTACTCCCAAACGCCTACAATGAGCAGTTCTTC
CASSLLPNAYNEQFF
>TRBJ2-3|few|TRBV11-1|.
TGTGCCAGCAGCTTAAAGTGGGCGGCTCCTAACACAGATACGCAGTATTTT
CASSLKWAAPNTDTQYF
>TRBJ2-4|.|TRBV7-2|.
TGTGCCAGCAGCTTAACCGCAATGCTGGGGAAGTGGACTGGTAAAAACATTCAGTACTTC
CASSLTAMLGKWTGKNIQYF
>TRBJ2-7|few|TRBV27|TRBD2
TGTGCCAGCAGTCCCCGCGGCGCGGGAGGTTACTACGAGCAGTACTTC
CASSPRGAGGYYEQYF
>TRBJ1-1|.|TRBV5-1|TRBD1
TGCGCCAGCAGCTATGGGACAGCACGGAACACTGAAGCTTTCTTT
CASSYGTARNTEAFF
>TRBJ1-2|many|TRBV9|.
TGTGCCAGCACCCTTCCCGGACACGACTATGGCTACACCTTC
CASTLPGHDYGYTF
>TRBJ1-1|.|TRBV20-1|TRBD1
TGCAGTGCTAGGTTATGGGACAGGGTGAACACTGAAGCTTTCTTT
CSARLWDRVNTEAFF
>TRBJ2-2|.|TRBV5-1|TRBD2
TGCGCCAGCAGCTTGGGGCTAGCGGGAGAGAGCGGGGAGCTGTTTTTT
CASSLGLAGESGELFF
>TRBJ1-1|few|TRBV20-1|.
TGCAGTGCCCCCACAGGAACCACTGAAGCTTTCTTT
CSAPTGTTEAFF
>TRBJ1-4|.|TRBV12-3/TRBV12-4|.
TGTGCCAGCAGTAGCACCCGGGGGGAAAAACTGTTTTTT
CASSSTRGEKLFF
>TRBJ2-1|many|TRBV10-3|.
TGTGCCATCAGTGATGGGGGCCGAGCTGAGCAGTTCTTC
CAISDGGRAEQFF
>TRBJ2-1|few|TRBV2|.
TGTGCCAGCAGTGAACAGGGACGGAGTATGGATGAGCAGTTCTTC
CASSEQGRSMDEQFF
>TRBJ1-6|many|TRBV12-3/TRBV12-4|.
TGTGCCAGCAGTCTAAATTCACCCCTCCACTTT
CASSLNSPLHF
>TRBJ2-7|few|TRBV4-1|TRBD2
TGCGCCAGCAGCCAAGATGGGACTAGCGGGTCCTCCTACGAGCAGTACTTC
CASSQDGTSGSSYEQYF
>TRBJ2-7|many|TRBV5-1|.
TGCGCCAGCAGCTTGGAGTGGCGGTCCTACGAGCAGTACTTC
CASSLEWRSYEQYF
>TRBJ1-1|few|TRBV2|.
TGTGCCAGCAGCGGGGGTTGGACTGAAGCTTTCTTT
CASSGGWTEAFF
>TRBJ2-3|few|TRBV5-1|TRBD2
TGCGCCGCCTTAAGCGGGAGGGCTCAAGATACGCAGTATTTT
CAALSGRAQDTQYF
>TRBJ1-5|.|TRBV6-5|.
TGTGTCAGCAGTTACTCGGAGGGACGGGATCAGCCCCAGCATTTT
CVSSYSEGRDQPQHF
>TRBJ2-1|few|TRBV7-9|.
TGTGCCAGCAGCTTAGGGGGCGGTCGCGAAGAGGAGTTCTTC
CASSLGGGREEEFF
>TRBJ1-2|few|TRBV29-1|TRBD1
TGCAGCGCCACCGTGGGGACAGGCTACTATGGCTACACCTTC
CSATVGTGYYGYTF
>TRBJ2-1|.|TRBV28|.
TGTGCCAGCAGTCGGGCAGGGGTAGGAACCAATGAGCAGTTCTTC
CASSRAGVGTNEQFF
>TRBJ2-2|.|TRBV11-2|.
TGTGCCAGCAGCTTGGATACGGGTCCCGGGGAGCTGTTTTTT
CASSLDTGPGELFF
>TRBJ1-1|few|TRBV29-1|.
TGCAGCGTTTTTGTGAACACTGAAGCTTTCTTT
CSVFVNTEAFF
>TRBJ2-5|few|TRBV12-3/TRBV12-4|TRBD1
TGTGCCAGCAGTTATACAGGGGGCTCAGAGACCCAGTACTTC
CASSYTGGSETQYF
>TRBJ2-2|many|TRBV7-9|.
TGTGCCAGCAGCTTCCCCTTAGGCACCGGGGAGCTGTTTTTT
CASSFPLGTGELFF
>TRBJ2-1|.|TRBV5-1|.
TGCGCCAGCAGCTTGGCCGTAGGGGTTCCCTCCTACAATGAGCAGTTCTTC
CASSLAVGVPSYNEQFF
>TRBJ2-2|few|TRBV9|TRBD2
TGTGCCAGCAGAGTTACTGCGGGACTAGAAACCGGGGAGCTGTTTTTT
CASRVTAGLETGELFF
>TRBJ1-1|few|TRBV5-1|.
TGCGCCAGCCAGCAGGGAAATGAGTATACTGAAGCTTTCTTT
CASQQGNEYTEAFF
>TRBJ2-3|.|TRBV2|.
TGTGCCAGCAGTACGGCGGTACGGGACGCTAGCACAGATACGCAGTATTTT
CASSTAVRDASTDTQYF
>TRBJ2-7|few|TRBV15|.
TGTGCCACCAGCACTACTCGCGGCGGCTACGAGCAGTACTTC
CATSTTRGGYEQYF
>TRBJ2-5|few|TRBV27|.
TGTGCCAGCAGTTTATCCCAGGGGCGCCCCCAAGAGACCCAGTACTTC
CASSLSQGRPQETQYF
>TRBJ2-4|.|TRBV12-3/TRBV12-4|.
TGTGCCAGCACCCCGGGAATGGCCAAAAACATTCAGTACTTC
CASTPGMAKNIQYF
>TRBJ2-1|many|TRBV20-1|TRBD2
TGCAGTGCTGCCTATACTAGCGCCGACTACAATGAGCAGTTCTTC
CSAAYTSADYNEQFF
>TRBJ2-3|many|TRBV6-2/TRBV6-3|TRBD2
TGTGCCAGCAGTTACTCAACGACTAGCAGCGGAGATACGCAGTATTTT
CASSYSTTSSGDTQYF
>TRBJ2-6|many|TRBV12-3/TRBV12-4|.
TGTGCCAGCAGTGACGACTCTGGGGCCAACGTCCTGACTTTC
CASSDDSGANVLTF
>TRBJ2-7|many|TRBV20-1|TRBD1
TGCAGTGCTACCGAGACAGGGATCAGGGCCTACGAGCAGTACTTC
CSATETGIRAYEQYF
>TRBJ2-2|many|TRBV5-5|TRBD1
TGTGCCAGCAGCGAGAGGACAGGGGCCGGGGAGCTGTTTTTT
CASSERTGAGELFF
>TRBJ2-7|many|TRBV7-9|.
TGTGCCAGCAGCTCCAAAAATTCTAGGGGGGTCTACAACGAGCAGTACTTC
CASSSKNSRGVYNEQYF
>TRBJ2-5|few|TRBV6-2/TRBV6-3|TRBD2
TGTGCCAGCACACGCTCGAATAGCGGGAGAGAGACCCAGTACTTC
CASTRSNSGRETQYF
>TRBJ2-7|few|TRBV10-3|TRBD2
TGTGCCATCAGTTACAACTCCGGGACTAGTCGGTACGAGCAGTACTTC
CAISYNSGTSRYEQYF
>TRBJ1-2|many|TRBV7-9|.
TGTGCCAGCAGCTCCGGGACCGCATCTAACTATGGCTACACCTTC
CASSSGTASNYGYTF
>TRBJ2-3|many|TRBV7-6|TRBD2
TGTGCCAGCAGCCCCATCGGTGGAAGCGGGAGGCAAACGCAGTATTTT
CASSPIGGSGRQTQYF
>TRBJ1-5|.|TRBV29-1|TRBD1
TGCAGCGTTCATGAAGGGGGCCCCAATCAGCCCCAGCATTTT
CSVHEGGPNQPQHF
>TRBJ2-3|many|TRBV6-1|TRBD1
TGTGCCAGCAGCCGCTCCCCTACAGGGGCCAGCACAGATACGCAGTATTTT
CASSRSPTGASTDTQYF
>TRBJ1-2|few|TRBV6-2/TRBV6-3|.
TGTGCCAGCAGTTACTCAACACAGGGCGGCGACTATGGCTACACCTTC
CASSYSTQGGDYGYTF
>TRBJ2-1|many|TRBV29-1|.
TGCAGCGTTGAAGGCGATCGGACACCGTCGGAGCAGTTCTTC
CSVEGDRTPSEQFF
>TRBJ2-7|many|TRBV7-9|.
TGTGCCAGCAGCTTACTAGGAGGGGGCTACCACGAGCAGTACTTC
CASSLLGGGYHEQYF
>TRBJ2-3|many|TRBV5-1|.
TGCGCCAGCAGCTCACCTGTGGTTGGCACAGATACGCAGTATTTT
CASSSPVVGTDTQYF
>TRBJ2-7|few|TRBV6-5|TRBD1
TGTGCCAGCAGCGGCCCCACAGGGGCTTCCTCCTACGAGCAGTACTTC
CASSGPTGASSYEQYF
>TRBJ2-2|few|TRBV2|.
TGTGCCAGCAGTAAGACGGTGAACACCGGGGAGCTGTTTTTT
CASSKTVNTGELFF